A selection of T cell receptor beta chains follows, all from one sample in a study of neurological immune-mediated disorders. Using its own MiXCR run on the 5' RACE reads, TCRdb lists one record per CDR3 protein. The sample shows 60,000 to 85,000 distinct CDR3 sequences, roughly 4.9% of them seen only once. Material: PBMCs. These receptors were obtained from a woman aged 70 to 79 with multiple sclerosis. The CDR3 runs from the conserved cysteine through the conserved F or W. Fields, in order: clone size, D gene, J gene, CDR3 length, V gene, CDR3 protein, CDR3 DNA. A D gene is named only where the DNA matches it firmly. For some rows the clone size is stated as once, few or many, or as a class when expanded; others skip it.

- | - | TRBJ1-2 | 13 | TRBV5-4 | CASSSPRGGGYTF | TGTGCCAGCAGCTCTCCCCGGGGAGGTGGCTACACCTTC
many | - | TRBJ2-7 | 14 | TRBV4-3 | CASSQDRESYEQYF | TGCGCCAGCAGCCAAGACAGGGAATCCTACGAGCAGTACTTC
many | - | TRBJ1-1 | 11 | TRBV20-1 | CSARQVAEAFF | TGCAGTGCAAGACAGGTCGCTGAAGCTTTCTTT
many | - | TRBJ1-1 | 13 | TRBV12-3/TRBV12-4 | CASSTDLNTEAFF | TGTGCCAGCAGTACGGACCTCAACACTGAAGCTTTCTTT
many | TRBD1 | TRBJ1-2 | 14 | TRBV20-1 | CSARETGGVYGYTF | TGCAGTGCTAGAGAAACAGGGGGAGTCTATGGCTACACCTTC
many | - | TRBJ2-5 | 10 | TRBV7-9 | CASSLETQYF | TGTGCCAGCAGCTTAGAGACCCAGTACTTC
many | - | TRBJ1-3 | 15 | TRBV5-1 | CASSLQPRSGNTIYF | TGCGCCAGCAGCTTACAGCCCCGCTCTGGAAACACCATATATTTT
many | TRBD2 | TRBJ2-2 | 16 | TRBV15 | CATSRDKAGAPGELFF | TGTGCCACCAGCAGAGATAAAGCGGGAGCCCCCGGGGAGCTGTTTTTT
many | TRBD2 | TRBJ2-2 | 16 | TRBV12-3/TRBV12-4 | CASSSVAGGSTGELFF | TGTGCCAGCAGTTCAGTAGCGGGAGGATCAACCGGGGAGCTGTTTTTT
- | - | TRBJ2-7 | 21 | TRBV6-2/TRBV6-3 | CASSAHRPVASTGFRSYEQYF | TGTGCCAGCAGTGCCCACCGTCCGGTTGCGTCGACTGGATTCCGATCCTACGAGCAGTACTTC
- | - | TRBJ2-3 | 12 | TRBV6-6 | CASTLGTDTQYF | TGTGCCAGCACCCTAGGCACAGATACGCAGTATTTT
- | - | TRBJ1-5 | 14 | TRBV12-3/TRBV12-4 | CASSPGVLDQPQHF | TGTGCCAGCAGCCCAGGGGTGCTCGATCAGCCCCAGCATTTT
many | TRBD1 | TRBJ1-5 | 16 | TRBV20-1 | CSAMGQGRGSNQPQHF | TGCAGTGCCATGGGACAGGGGCGCGGTAGCAATCAGCCCCAGCATTTT
many | - | TRBJ2-1 | 15 | TRBV5-1 | CASSFGHIQANEQFF | TGCGCCAGCAGCTTTGGGCACATCCAGGCCAATGAGCAGTTCTTC
many | TRBD1 | TRBJ2-7 | 14 | TRBV20-1 | CSAAGGTGGYEQYF | TGCAGTGCAGCCGGGGGGACAGGGGGCTACGAGCAGTACTTC
many | - | TRBJ2-7 | 14 | TRBV20-1 | CSAREGGRDYEQYF | TGCAGTGCTAGAGAGGGTGGCAGGGATTACGAGCAGTACTTC
few | TRBD2 | TRBJ2-1 | 18 | TRBV5-1 | CASSFASGRARLAAEQFF | TGCGCCAGCAGCTTTGCTAGCGGGAGGGCCCGGCTGGCGGCCGAGCAGTTCTTC
many | - | TRBJ2-2 | 15 | TRBV28 | CASTPPRTNTGELFF | TGTGCCAGCACTCCCCCACGGACGAACACCGGGGAGCTGTTTTTT
many | TRBD2 | TRBJ2-7 | 17 | TRBV9 | CASSQGLAGGPIDEQYF | TGTGCCAGCAGCCAGGGACTAGCGGGAGGGCCCATCGACGAGCAGTACTTC
many | TRBD1 | TRBJ2-7 | 14 | TRBV18 | CASSRGQAVYEQYF | TGTGCCAGCTCGAGGGGACAGGCTGTCTACGAGCAGTACTTC
many | - | TRBJ2-5 | 13 | TRBV12-3/TRBV12-4 | CASSLEAPQAQYF | TGTGCCAGCAGTTTAGAGGCACCCCAGGCCCAGTACTTC
- | - | TRBJ2-1 | 12 | TRBV30 | CAWTASRNEQFF | TGTGCCTGGACAGCTAGCAGGAATGAGCAGTTCTTC
many | - | TRBJ2-1 | 14 | TRBV20-1 | CSAPDTSSYNEQFF | TGCAGTGCCCCGGACACGAGCTCCTACAATGAGCAGTTCTTC
many | - | TRBJ2-2 | 15 | TRBV7-3 | CASSARGLNTGELFF | TGTGCCAGCAGCGCCCGGGGGCTGAACACCGGGGAGCTGTTTTTT
few | - | TRBJ2-2 | 12 | TRBV12-3/TRBV12-4 | CASSLLGWELFF | TGTGCCAGCAGTTTATTAGGTTGGGAGCTGTTTTTT
many | TRBD2 | TRBJ2-4 | 18 | TRBV20-1 | CSARDMRTSGRANNIQYF | TGCAGTGCTAGAGATATGAGGACTAGCGGGAGGGCGAACAACATTCAGTACTTC
many | - | TRBJ2-7 | 15 | TRBV12-3/TRBV12-4 | CASRRQGGSSYEQYF | TGTGCCAGCAGGCGACAGGGAGGTAGCTCCTACGAGCAGTACTTC
many | - | TRBJ2-7 | 14 | TRBV4-1 | CASSQGTNSYEQYF | TGCGCCAGCAGCCAAGGTACTAACTCCTACGAGCAGTACTTC
- | - | TRBJ1-1 | 13 | TRBV12-3/TRBV12-4 | CASRIPENTEAFF | TGTGCCAGCAGGATACCGGAGAACACTGAAGCTTTCTTT
many | TRBD2 | TRBJ2-5 | 14 | TRBV20-1 | CSASPRGGRVTQYF | TGCAGTGCTAGCCCCCGGGGGGGGCGGGTGACCCAGTACTTC
many | TRBD1 | TRBJ1-2 | 13 | TRBV9 | CASSGQPNYGYTF | TGTGCCAGCTCGGGACAGCCTAACTATGGCTACACCTTC
many | - | TRBJ1-2 | 14 | TRBV28 | CASSSPTTNYGYTF | TGTGCCAGCAGCTCCCCAACTACGAACTATGGCTACACCTTC
many | - | TRBJ1-1 | 14 | TRBV29-1 | CSALNRERSTEAFF | TGCAGCGCCCTGAACCGGGAGCGATCCACTGAAGCTTTCTTT
many | - | TRBJ1-1 | 13 | TRBV7-2 | CASSPGPPTEAFF | TGTGCCAGCAGCCCCGGTCCTCCCACTGAAGCTTTCTTT
many | - | TRBJ1-6 | 14 | TRBV5-1 | CASSLGTSQSPLHF | TGCGCCAGCAGCTTAGGGACCAGTCAGTCACCCCTCCACTTT